The 5 T cell receptor beta chains in this list originate from one sample, sequenced in a study of shared clonotypes between healthy human individuals. Only in-frame clones appear in the TCRdb table, and some are missing; sequencing was by immunoSEQ multiplex PCR. Of about 380,000 clones in the sample, about 96% were seen once. What was sequenced was memory CD8+ T cells sorted from blood. Subset: CD45RO+ cells pooled with CCR7-negative TemRA cells. Receptors were obtained from a man aged 25-45 years in good health.

CDR3 residues: CASRPGGRAETQYF. The CDR3 bases are TGTGCCAGCAGACCGGGCGGGAGGGCTGAGACCCAGTACTTC. The chain is built from TRBV6-6 and TRBJ2-5, with 9 positions matching TRBD2. The CDR3 consists of 14 residues. V shed 6 bases, J shed 5 bases, and the junction held 7 bases outside the gene matches. The germline CDR1 and CDR2 sequences are MNHNY and SVGAGI (reference sequence).

The chain is built from TRBV12-5 and TRBJ2-1, with a weak D call TRBD2 (6 bases). Germline CDR1 LGHNT, CDR2 FRNRAP. The V end lost 6 bases, the J end lost 8 bases, and 14 bases lay between the germline ends. CDR3 length equals 13 residues. The CDR3 DNA reads as TGTGCTAGTGGCGGGACTTTGGACGATGAGCAGTTCTTC. It encodes CASGGTLDDEQFF.

V gene TRBV5-1 combines with J gene TRBJ2-1; 15 bases agree with TRBD2. Germline V gene sequence: CDR1 SGHRS, CDR2 YFSETQ. Trimming cost V 3 bases and J 7 bases; bases outside gene matches: 2. The CDR3 totals 15 residues. The CDR3 region is CASSWTSGRGNEQFF. Here the CDR3 DNA reads TGCGCCAGCAGCTGGACTAGCGGGAGGGGTAATGAGCAGTTCTTC.

In its sample, this clone was seen once. This rearrangement joins TRBV18 to TRBJ1-6; 7 nucleotides agree with TRBD1. V gave up 6 bases and J gave up 9 bases; unmatched junction bases: 8. Germline values: CDR1 KGHSH, CDR2 LQKENI. The CDR3 is 14 residues long. The CDR3 nucleotides read TGTGCCAGCTCTCCCCAGGGGGACAGTTCACCCCTCCACTTT. It yields the protein CASSPQGDSSPLHF.

V is TRBV11-3 and J is TRBJ2-2; the D gene is possibly TRBD2 (5 bases). V was pared by 3 bases and J by 5 bases, with 13 bases between. The germline V gene encodes CDR1 SGHNT and CDR2 YENEEA. The length of the CDR3 is 15 residues. The CDR3 region has the DNA TGTGCCAGCAGCTTGGACCCCTCGGGGACCGGGGAGCTGTTTTTT. This codes for CASSLDPSGTGELFF. Variable domain in full (rest from reference TRBV11-3 and TRBJ2-2): EAGVVQSPRYKIIEKKQPVAFWCNPISGHNTLYWYLQNLGQGPELLIRYENEEAVDDSQLPKDRFSAERLKGVDSTLKIQPAELGDSAVYLCASSLDPSGTGELFFGEGSRLTVL.